What follows is one T cell receptor beta chain and its context. Its specificity is not known. The source of the sample is a study of T cell repertoires in cytomegalovirus infection. Study details: Both CMV infection and a matching HLA type were indicated by public TCR beta signatures.

Study results and limitations: The ex vivo response showed dominance by HLA-C-restricted CMV-specific TCR beta clonotypes. Carriers of CMV and the relevant HLA type were discriminated by public TCR beta frequency.

TCRdb independently ran MiXCR on the reads; one entry per CDR3 protein. The table records 450,000 to 600,000 distinct CDR3 sequences, roughly a third of them present only once. This sample comprised cultured PBMCs, obtained from culture after CMV antigen stimulation. The origin of this receptor is a human donor in good health (CMV status not recorded). Some clones in this sample may be carry-over from other donors' samples.

CDR3 in DNA: TGTGCCAGCCTCTCGAGGGGGCAGATGAACACTGAAGCTTTCTTT. It codes for CASLSRGQMNTEAFF. The chain has TRBV12-3 or TRBV12-4 and TRBJ1-1; 7 bases fit TRBD1. The CDR3 contains 15 residues. Germline trimming cut 8 bases from V and 0 bases from J; bases unmatched to any gene: 9.